This T cell receptor (beta chain) was identified in a study of T cells in Graves' hyperthyroidism and ophthalmopathy. On the study more broadly: The initial diagnosis was the point when peripheral blood was collected, ahead of any treatment. The study, taken as a whole, reports: Among clonotypes expanded in thyroid above 0.001, most were also found in blood.

Diagnosing involved the use of clinical symptoms, serum thyroxine and TRAb, thyroid ultrasound and orbital computed tomography. TCR beta CDR3 region amplification was performed from RNA transcripts. HTBI primers were used for first-round RT-PCR of the TCR CDR3. A single record per CDR3 protein comes from TCRdb applying MiXCR to the multiplex PCR reads. The sample yields hundreds of thousands of distinct CDR3 sequences, approximately 21% seen once. As to this clonotype: Its antigen is undetermined.

Trimming took off 6 bases at V and 0 bases at J, with 12 bases between the two ends. This CDR3 comprises 15 residues. The sample was blood. The V call is TRBV12-3 or TRBV12-4, the J call TRBJ1-5; D may be TRBD1 (5 bases). The receptor was isolated from a man aged 25 to 40 with Graves' ophthalmopathy. This chain's CDR3 is CASRAGTVSNQPQHF. The CDR3 bases are TGTGCCAGCAGAGCCGGGACGGTTAGCAATCAGCCCCAGCATTTT.